These T cell receptor beta chains were read from a single sample in a study of T cells in Graves' hyperthyroidism and ophthalmopathy. One entry per CDR3 protein results from TCRdb running MiXCR on the multiplex PCR reads. The data show over 150,000 distinct CDR3 sequences, about a sixth seen once. The sequenced sample consisted of blood. The receptors were gathered from a woman aged 45 to 65 with Graves' hyperthyroidism. The CDR3 runs from the conserved cysteine through the conserved F or W. The D gene is left open where the match is weak. Not all rows give a size; the values are once, few, many and, for expanded clones, a class.

TRBJ1-1 | 13 | - | TRBV12-3/TRBV12-4 | many | CASSPVRNTEAFF | TGTGCCAGCAGTCCGGTGAGGAACACTGAAGCTTTCTTT
TRBJ1-2 | 14 | TRBD1 | TRBV5-6 | many | CASSPRDRVYGYTF | TGTGCCAGCAGCCCCCGGGACAGGGTTTATGGCTACACCTTC
TRBJ2-1 | 13 | TRBD2 | TRBV12-3/TRBV12-4 | many | CASSADWGGEQFF | TGTGCCAGCAGTGCTGACTGGGGGGGTGAGCAGTTCTTC
TRBJ1-2 | 15 | - | TRBV11-2 | many | CASRDYREPNYGYTF | TGTGCCAGCAGGGACTACAGGGAGCCTAACTATGGCTACACCTTC
TRBJ2-3 | 17 | TRBD2 | TRBV7-3 | many | CASSLKGPAGEADTQYF | TGTGCCAGCAGCTTAAAAGGCCCAGCGGGAGAGGCAGATACGCAGTATTTT
TRBJ2-1 | 21 | TRBD2 | TRBV6-1 | many | CASNSKLLAGPNTGSYNEQFF | TGTGCCAGCAACTCCAAACTACTAGCGGGACCAAATACGGGGTCCTACAATGAGCAGTTCTTC
TRBJ2-1 | 15 | TRBD1 | TRBV28 | many | CASSTNRGLRNEQFF | TGTGCCAGCAGTACCAACAGGGGGCTTAGGAATGAGCAGTTCTTC
TRBJ2-3 | 15 | TRBD1 | TRBV4-1 | many | CASSRGTGGGDTQYF | TGCGCCAGCAGCCGAGGGACAGGGGGCGGAGATACGCAGTATTTT
TRBJ1-4 | 16 | - | TRBV14 | few | CASSQVGGPTPWKLFF | TGTGCCAGCAGCCAGGTCGGCGGACCTACCCCCTGGAAACTGTTTTTT
TRBJ2-4 | 15 | TRBD1 | TRBV3-1 | few | CASSQRGPALSIQYF | TGTGCCAGCAGCCAGAGGGGGCCCGCGCTATCCATTCAGTACTTC
TRBJ2-7 | 16 | TRBD2 | TRBV5-6 | many | CASSLVGLADSYEQYF | TGTGCCAGCAGCTTGGTCGGACTAGCGGATTCCTACGAGCAGTACTTC
TRBJ1-1 | 16 | - | TRBV6-1 | many | CASQKGEGSTLTEAFF | TGTGCCAGTCAAAAGGGGGAAGGAAGCACTCTGACTGAAGCTTTCTTT
TRBJ1-6 | 14 | - | TRBV27 | few | CASNLQGGNSPLHF | TGTGCCAGCAACCTCCAGGGAGGGAATTCACCCCTCCACTTT
TRBJ1-1 | 12 | TRBD1 | TRBV28 | many | CAEGQGNTEAFF | TGTGCCGAGGGACAGGGGAACACTGAAGCTTTCTTT
TRBJ2-5 | 11 | - | TRBV29-1 | many | CSVEGPETQYF | TGCAGCGTTGAGGGCCCGGAGACCCAGTACTTC
TRBJ2-7 | 16 | - | TRBV3-1 | - | CASSHQENSFADEQYF | TGTGCCAGCAGCCACCAGGAGAATAGCTTCGCCGACGAGCAGTACTTC
TRBJ2-7 | 11 | - | TRBV7-9 | many | CASSFRNEQYF | TGTGCCAGCAGCTTTCGGAATGAGCAGTACTTC
TRBJ1-4 | 14 | TRBD1 | TRBV19 | - | CASRDRGGGEKLFF | TGTGCCAGTAGAGACAGGGGCGGGGGGGAAAAACTGTTTTTT
TRBJ1-5 | 15 | - | TRBV10-3 | many | CAISDTQRGYQPQHF | TGTGCCATCAGTGATACACAAAGGGGGTATCAGCCCCAGCATTTT
TRBJ2-3 | 14 | - | TRBV10-3 | - | CAITERLVTDTQYF | TGTGCCATCACCGAGAGACTAGTCACAGATACGCAGTATTTT
TRBJ2-7 | 13 | - | TRBV27 | many | CASSLERGYEQYF | TGTGCCAGCAGTTTGGAGAGGGGCTACGAGCAGTACTTC
TRBJ2-3 | 14 | TRBD2 | TRBV24-1 | many | CATRAGARGDTQYF | TGTGCCACCAGAGCGGGAGCGAGGGGGGATACGCAGTATTTT
TRBJ2-7 | 14 | - | TRBV7-2 | many | CASSSAGPVYEQYF | TGTGCCAGCAGCTCAGCGGGCCCTGTTTACGAGCAGTACTTC
TRBJ2-3 | 16 | TRBD2 | TRBV28 | - | CASSGIAGVRADTQYF | TGTGCCAGCAGTGGAATAGCGGGAGTGAGGGCAGATACGCAGTATTTT
TRBJ2-1 | 14 | - | TRBV28 | many | CASSSLGGYNEQFF | TGTGCCAGCAGTTCCCTTGGGGGGTACAATGAGCAGTTCTTC
TRBJ1-2 | 14 | - | TRBV24-1 | few | CATSEPGSNYGYTF | TGTGCCACCAGTGAACCAGGATCTAACTATGGCTACACCTTC
TRBJ2-7 | 15 | TRBD2 | TRBV5-1 | many | CASSLDTPGRYEQYF | TGCGCCAGCAGCTTGGATACACCCGGGAGGTACGAGCAGTACTTC
TRBJ1-2 | 14 | TRBD1 | TRBV28 | many | CASVRTGTSYGYTF | TGTGCCAGCGTCCGGACAGGGACTTCCTATGGCTACACCTTC
TRBJ2-5 | 16 | TRBD1 | TRBV7-8 | few | CASSLPPTGGRETQYF | TGTGCCAGCAGCTTACCACCCACAGGGGGTAGGGAGACCCAGTACTTC
TRBJ2-1 | 13 | - | TRBV11-2 | many | CASSLGLNNEQFF | TGTGCCAGCAGTCTCGGACTTAACAATGAGCAGTTCTTC